Listed here is a single T cell receptor (beta chain). These data belong to a study of blood T cell repertoires in COVID-19. About the study: COVID-19 samples collected from the United States, Italy and Spain covered acute and convalescent phases. Sample material is recorded as cDNA or gDNA derived from T cells, B-cell-depleted T cells, or PBMCs.

This CDR3 spans 16 amino acids. The ends were cut back, 4 bases at V and 6 bases at J, with 18 bases in the middle. Per the germline V gene, CDR1 is SGHTA and CDR2 is FQGNSA. In the original processing: Amplification of reference gene primers provided the estimated nucleated cell counts. TCRdb's copy holds only in-frame clones and misses some; the assay was immunoSEQ multiplex PCR. From that table come the V and J calls and clone size; the DNA was used to work out D and trimming. Of approximately 180,000 clones in the sample, more than 80% were seen once. The clonotype was recovered from a man in his forties or fifties with acute or convalescent COVID-19. The rearrangement uses TRBV7-2 and TRBJ2-2; tentative D call: TRBD2 (6 bases). Input material: peripheral blood. The CDR3 sequence: CASSSEIGTLSGELFF. CDR3 nucleotides: TGTGCCAGCAGCTCCGAAATCGGGACTTTATCCGGGGAGCTGTTTTTT.